A selection of T cell receptor beta chains follows, all from one sample in a study of blood T cell repertoires in COVID-19. Only in-frame clones appear in the TCRdb table, and some are missing; sequencing was by immunoSEQ multiplex PCR. The profile shows 140,000 or so clones, around 82% of them singletons. Sequencing was performed on peripheral blood. All receptors derive from a man aged 60 to 75 with acute or convalescent COVID-19. The CDR3 runs from the conserved cysteine through the conserved F or W. The D gene is left open where the match is weak. Rows may omit the clone size; those that give it use once, few, many or a size class.

j_call,v_call,clone_size,d_call,cdr3_length,cdr3_nt,cdr3_aa
TRBJ1-1,TRBV30,NA,NA,12,TGTGCCTGGAGTCAACCGGACTTCGAAGCTTTCTTT,CAWSQPDFEAFF
TRBJ2-1,TRBV19,few,NA,10,TGTGCCAGTAGTGGGGCCCAGCAGTTCTTC,CASSGAQQFF
TRBJ2-7,TRBV2,NA,TRBD2,17,TGTGCCAGCAGTGGGCTAGCGGGGACGGGGCTCCTCTACGAGCAGTACTTC,CASSGLAGTGLLYEQYF
TRBJ2-5,TRBV4-2,NA,NA,16,TGTGCCAGCAGCCAAGGAGGGGGGGAGGTCGGAGAGACCCAGTACTTC,CASSQGGGEVGETQYF
TRBJ2-7,TRBV24-1,once,NA,14,TGTGCCACTCAGACCGGGACTGGCTCCTACGAGCAGTACTTC,CATQTGTGSYEQYF
TRBJ2-5,TRBV10-3,NA,NA,13,TGTGCCATCAGGGACAGTATCCAAGAGACCCAGTACTTC,CAIRDSIQETQYF
TRBJ1-2,TRBV19,NA,NA,13,TGTGCCAGTAGTTGGGGACAAAACTATGGCTACACCTTC,CASSWGQNYGYTF
TRBJ2-1,TRBV11-2,once,TRBD2,15,TGTGCCAGCAGCTTAGGACTAGCGGGGGACAATGAGCAGTTCTTC,CASSLGLAGDNEQFF
TRBJ1-2,TRBV5-1,NA,NA,15,TGCGCCAGCAGCTTGGAGGCAGGCCCCGACTATGGCTACACCTTC,CASSLEAGPDYGYTF
TRBJ2-3,TRBV6-2/TRBV6-3,NA,TRBD2,18,TGTGCCAGCAGTCCAAGGGGACTAGCGGGAGTAAGCACAGATACGCAGTATTTT,CASSPRGLAGVSTDTQYF
TRBJ2-7,TRBV6-1,few,NA,12,TGTGCCAGCAGGCTGGAGGGGTACGAGCAGTACTTC,CASRLEGYEQYF
TRBJ1-1,TRBV5-1,once,NA,15,TGCGCCAGCAGCTTGGAAGGCGGGCGGAACACTGAAGCTTTCTTT,CASSLEGGRNTEAFF
TRBJ2-1,TRBV19,NA,TRBD2,17,TGTGCCAGTAGTATAGAGGGCGGGAGGGCCGCATTCAATGAGCAGTTCTTC,CASSIEGGRAAFNEQFF